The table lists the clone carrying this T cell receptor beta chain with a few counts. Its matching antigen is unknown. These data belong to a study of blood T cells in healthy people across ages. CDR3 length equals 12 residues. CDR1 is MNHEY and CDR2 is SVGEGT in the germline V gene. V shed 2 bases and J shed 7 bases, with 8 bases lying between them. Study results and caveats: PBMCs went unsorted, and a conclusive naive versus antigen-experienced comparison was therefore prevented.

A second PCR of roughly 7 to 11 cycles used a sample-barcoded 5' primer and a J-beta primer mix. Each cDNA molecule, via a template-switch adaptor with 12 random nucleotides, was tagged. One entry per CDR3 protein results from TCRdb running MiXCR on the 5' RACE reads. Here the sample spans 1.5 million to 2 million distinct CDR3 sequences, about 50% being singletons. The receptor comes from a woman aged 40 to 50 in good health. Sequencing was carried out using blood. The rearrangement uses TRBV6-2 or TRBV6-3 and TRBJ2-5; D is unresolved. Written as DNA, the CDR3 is TGTGCCAGCAGTTACCAGGACGGGACCCAGTACTTC. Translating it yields CASSYQDGTQYF.